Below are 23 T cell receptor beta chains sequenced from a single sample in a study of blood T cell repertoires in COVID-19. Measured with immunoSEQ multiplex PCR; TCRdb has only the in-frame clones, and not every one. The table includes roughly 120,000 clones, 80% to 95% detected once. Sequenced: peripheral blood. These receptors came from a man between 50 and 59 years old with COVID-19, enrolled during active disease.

CDR3 in DNA: TGTGCCAGCAGCCCAGGGGGGAACCCCACAGATACGCAGTATTTT. It yields the protein CASSPGGNPTDTQYF. The chain is built from TRBV11-3 and TRBJ2-3, with D perhaps matching TRBD1 (7 bases). The germline CDR1 and CDR2 sequences are SGHNT and YENEEA. Trimming shortened V by 5 bases and J by 2 bases, and 14 bases separated the two germline ends. The length of the CDR3 is 15 residues.

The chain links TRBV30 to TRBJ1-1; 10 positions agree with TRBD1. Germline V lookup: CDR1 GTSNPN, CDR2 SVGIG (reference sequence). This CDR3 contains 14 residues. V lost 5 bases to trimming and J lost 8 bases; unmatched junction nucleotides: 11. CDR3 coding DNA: TGTGCCTGGCAAAAGGACAGGGGGTTATTCGAAGCTTTCTTT. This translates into CAWQKDRGLFEAFF.

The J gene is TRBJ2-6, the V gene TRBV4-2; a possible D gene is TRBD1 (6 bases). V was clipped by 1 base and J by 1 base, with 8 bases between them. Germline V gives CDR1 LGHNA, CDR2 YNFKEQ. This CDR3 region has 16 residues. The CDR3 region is CASSQADRSGANVLTF. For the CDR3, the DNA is TGTGCCAGCAGCCAAGCCGACAGGTCTGGGGCCAACGTCCTGACTTTC.

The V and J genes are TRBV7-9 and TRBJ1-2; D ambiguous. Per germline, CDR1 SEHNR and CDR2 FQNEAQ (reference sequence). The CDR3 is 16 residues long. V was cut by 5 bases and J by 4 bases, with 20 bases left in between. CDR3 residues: CASSPAVRVKGYGYTF. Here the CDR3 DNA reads TGTGCCAGCAGCCCGGCCGTACGGGTTAAAGGCTATGGCTACACCTTC.

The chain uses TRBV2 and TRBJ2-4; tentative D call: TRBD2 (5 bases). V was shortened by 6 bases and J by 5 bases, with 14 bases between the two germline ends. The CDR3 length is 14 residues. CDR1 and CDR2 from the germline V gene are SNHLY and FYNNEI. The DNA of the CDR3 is TGTGCCAGCAGGAGGAACTTGAGGGAAAACATTCAGTACTTC. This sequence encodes CASRRNLRENIQYF.

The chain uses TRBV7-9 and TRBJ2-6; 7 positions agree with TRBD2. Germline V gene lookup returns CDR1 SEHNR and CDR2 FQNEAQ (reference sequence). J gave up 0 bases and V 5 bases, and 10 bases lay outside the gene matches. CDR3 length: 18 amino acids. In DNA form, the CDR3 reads TGTGCCAGCAGCCCTCAGGGAGGGGTAAGCTCTGGGGCCAACGTCCTGACTTTC. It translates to CASSPQGGVSSGANVLTF.

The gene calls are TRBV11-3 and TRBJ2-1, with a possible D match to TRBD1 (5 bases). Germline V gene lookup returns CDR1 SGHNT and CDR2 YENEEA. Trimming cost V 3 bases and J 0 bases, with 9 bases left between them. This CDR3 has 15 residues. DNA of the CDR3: TGTGCCAGCAGCTTCGGACAAAGCTCCTACAATGAGCAGTTCTTC. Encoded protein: CASSFGQSSYNEQFF.

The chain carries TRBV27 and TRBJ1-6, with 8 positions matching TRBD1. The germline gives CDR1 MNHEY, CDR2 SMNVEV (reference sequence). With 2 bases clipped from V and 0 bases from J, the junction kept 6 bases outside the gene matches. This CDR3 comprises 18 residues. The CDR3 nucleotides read TGTGCCAGCAGTTTAAGCGGGGACAGGAGCTCCTATAATTCACCCCTCCACTTT. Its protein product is CASSLSGDRSSYNSPLHF.

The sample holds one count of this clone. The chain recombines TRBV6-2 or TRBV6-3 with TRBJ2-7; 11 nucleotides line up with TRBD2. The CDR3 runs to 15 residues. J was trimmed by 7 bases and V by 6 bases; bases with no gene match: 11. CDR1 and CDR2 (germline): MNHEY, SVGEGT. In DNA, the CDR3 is TGTGCCAGCAGCCGACGACTAGCGGGAATTGGAGAGCAGTACTTC. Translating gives CASSRRLAGIGEQYF.

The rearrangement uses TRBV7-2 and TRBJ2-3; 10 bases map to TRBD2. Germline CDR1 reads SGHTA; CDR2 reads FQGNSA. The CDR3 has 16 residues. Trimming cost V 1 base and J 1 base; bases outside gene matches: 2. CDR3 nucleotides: TGTGCCAGCAGCTTAGTAGGGACTAGCGGCACAGATACGCAGTATTTT. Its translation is CASSLVGTSGTDTQYF.

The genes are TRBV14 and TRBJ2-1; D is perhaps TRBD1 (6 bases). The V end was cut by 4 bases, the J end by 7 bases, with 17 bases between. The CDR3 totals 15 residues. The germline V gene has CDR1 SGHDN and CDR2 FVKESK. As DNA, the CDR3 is TGTGCCAGCAGCCGTAACAGGGTAGGGGGAAATGAGCAGTTCTTC. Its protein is CASSRNRVGGNEQFF.

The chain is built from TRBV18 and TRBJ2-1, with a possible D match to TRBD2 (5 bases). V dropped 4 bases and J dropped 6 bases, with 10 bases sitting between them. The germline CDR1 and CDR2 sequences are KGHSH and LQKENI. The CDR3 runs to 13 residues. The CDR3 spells CASSQGATNEQFF. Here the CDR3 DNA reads TGTGCCAGCTCACAGGGAGCCACCAATGAGCAGTTCTTC.

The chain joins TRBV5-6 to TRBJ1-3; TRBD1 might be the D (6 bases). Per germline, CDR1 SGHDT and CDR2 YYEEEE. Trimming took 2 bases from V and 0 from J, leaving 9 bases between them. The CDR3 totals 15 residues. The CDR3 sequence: CASSFRTVSGNTIYF. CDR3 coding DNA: TGTGCCAGCAGCTTCAGGACAGTCTCTGGAAACACCATATATTTT.

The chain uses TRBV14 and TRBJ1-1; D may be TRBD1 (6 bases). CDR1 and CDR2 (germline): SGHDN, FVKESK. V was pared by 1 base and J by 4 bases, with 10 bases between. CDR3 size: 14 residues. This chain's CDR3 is CASSQVRTVTEAFF. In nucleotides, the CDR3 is TGTGCCAGCAGCCAAGTTAGGACAGTCACTGAAGCTTTCTTT.

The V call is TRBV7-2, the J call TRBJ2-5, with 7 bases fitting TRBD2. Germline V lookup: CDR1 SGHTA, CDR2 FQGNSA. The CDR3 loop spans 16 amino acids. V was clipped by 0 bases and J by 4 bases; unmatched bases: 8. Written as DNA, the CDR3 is TGTGCCAGCAGCTTAGCGGTTTCTGGGGGGGGAGAGACCCAGTACTTC. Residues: CASSLAVSGGGETQYF.

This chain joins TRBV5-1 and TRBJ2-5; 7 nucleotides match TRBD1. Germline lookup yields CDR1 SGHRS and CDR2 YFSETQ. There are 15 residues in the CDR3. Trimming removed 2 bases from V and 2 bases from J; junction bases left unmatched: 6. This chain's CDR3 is CASSLAGTVQETQYF. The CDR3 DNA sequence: TGCGCCAGCAGCTTAGCCGGGACAGTACAAGAGACCCAGTACTTC.

Here the CDR3 reads CASTSLLDSYEQYF. The CDR3 DNA is TGTGCCAGCACCTCCCTACTGGACAGCTACGAGCAGTACTTC. This chain connects TRBV7-9 to TRBJ2-7; D may be TRBD1 (6 bases). The CDR3 consists of 14 residues. CDR1 is SEHNR and CDR2 is FQNEAQ in the germline V gene (reference sequence). Trimming pared 7 bases from V and 3 bases from J, leaving 16 bases between.

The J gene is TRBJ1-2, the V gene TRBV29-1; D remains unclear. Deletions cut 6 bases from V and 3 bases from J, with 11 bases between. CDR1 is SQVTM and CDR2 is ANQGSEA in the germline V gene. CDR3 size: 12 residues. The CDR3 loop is CSVTQVDYGYTF. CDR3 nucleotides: TGCAGCGTCACGCAGGTAGACTATGGCTACACCTTC.

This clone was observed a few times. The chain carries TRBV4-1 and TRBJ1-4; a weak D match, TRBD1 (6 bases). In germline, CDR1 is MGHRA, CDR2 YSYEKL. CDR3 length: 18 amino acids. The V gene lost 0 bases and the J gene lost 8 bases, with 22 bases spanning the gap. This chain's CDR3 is CASSQERGNTGLGEKLFF. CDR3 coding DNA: TGCGCCAGCAGCCAAGAACGGGGAAATACAGGGTTAGGGGAAAAACTGTTTTTT.

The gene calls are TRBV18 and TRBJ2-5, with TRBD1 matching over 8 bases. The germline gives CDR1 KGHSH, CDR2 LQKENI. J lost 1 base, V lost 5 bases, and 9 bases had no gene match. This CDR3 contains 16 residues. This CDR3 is CASSMQGATIQETQYF. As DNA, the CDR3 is TGTGCCAGCTCAATGCAGGGGGCAACGATCCAAGAGACCCAGTACTTC.

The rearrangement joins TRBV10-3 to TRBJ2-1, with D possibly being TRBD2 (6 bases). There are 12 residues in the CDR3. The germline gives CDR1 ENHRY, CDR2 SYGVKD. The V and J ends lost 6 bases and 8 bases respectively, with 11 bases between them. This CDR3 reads CAIRVREDEQFF. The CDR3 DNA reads TGTGCCATCAGGGTCAGGGAGGATGAGCAGTTCTTC.

CDR3 in amino acids: CAISEATSQGREQYF. In nucleotides, the CDR3 is TGTGCCATCAGTGAGGCAACCTCTCAGGGGCGCGAGCAGTACTTC. This chain joins TRBV10-3 and TRBJ2-7; D is possibly TRBD1 (6 bases). This CDR3 region has 15 residues. The V end was cut by 2 bases, the J end by 6 bases, with 17 bases between. The germline V gene has CDR1 ENHRY and CDR2 SYGVKD.

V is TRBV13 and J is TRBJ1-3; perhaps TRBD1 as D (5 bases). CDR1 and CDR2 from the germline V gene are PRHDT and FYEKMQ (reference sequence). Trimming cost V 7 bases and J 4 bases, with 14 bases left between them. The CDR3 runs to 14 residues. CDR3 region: CASTLGDRGNTIYF. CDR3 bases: TGTGCCAGCACGCTTGGAGACAGAGGAAACACCATATATTTT.